The 13 T cell receptor beta chains in this list originate from one sample, sequenced in a study of human T cells and chemical hapten exposure. One entry per CDR3 protein, called by TCRdb with MiXCR from the RACE reads. In the table there are about 400,000 distinct CDR3 sequences, under 6.5% of which are singletons. Time point described: patch test 2, 6 weeks after DPC sensitization. Documented treatment: therapeutic diphenylcyclopropenone sensitization with weekly scalp DPC. This specimen was whole blood, taken in connection with sensitization to the hapten diphenylcyclopropenone (DPC). These receptors were collected from a young woman with alopecia areata. Some clones in this sample may be carry-over from other donors' samples.

The sample holds a few counts of this clonotype. A read error is likely, as this CDR3 ends without the conserved phenylalanine or tryptophan. The chain is built from TRBV27 and TRBJ1-3; D ambiguous. CDR3 size: 12 residues. Germline CDR1 reads MNHEY; CDR2 reads SMNVEV (reference sequence). Between the trimmed V and J ends, which lost 6 bases and 3 bases, there was a span of 6 bases. In DNA form, the CDR3 reads TGTGCCAGCAGCTTTGATGGAAACACCATATATTCT. This codes for CASSFDGNTIYS.

This clonotype appeared a few times. V is TRBV6-1 and J is TRBJ1-1; D ambiguous. Trimming stripped 2 bases from V and 7 bases from J, with 14 bases between. The CDR3 loop spans 14 amino acids. Germline CDR1 MNHNS, CDR2 SASEGT. The CDR3 is CASSERPRGDEAFF. The DNA for the CDR3 is TGTGCCAGCAGTGAAAGACCCCGCGGCGATGAAGCTTTCTTT.

The V call is TRBV12-3 or TRBV12-4, the J call TRBJ1-1; a weak D match, TRBD1 (6 bases). CDR3 length: 13 amino acids. V lost 5 bases to trimming and J lost 4 bases, with 11 bases between them. The CDR3 reads CASSPRGSTEAFF. The CDR3 coding sequence is TGTGCCAGCAGTCCCAGGGGTAGCACTGAAGCTTTCTTT.

The DNA of the CDR3 is TGTGCCAGCAGTTACTCGAATAGACCTGTAACTTCGAATTCACCCCTCCACTTT. Translation: CASSYSNRPVTSNSPLHF. This chain links TRBV6-5 with TRBJ1-6; D is unclear. CDR1 and CDR2 from the germline V gene are MNHEY and SVGAGI. The CDR3 has 18 residues. Trimming cost V 0 bases and J 7 bases, with 19 bases left between them.

The rearrangement links TRBV10-3 to TRBJ2-3; 7 bases are a match to TRBD2. Germline CDR1 reads ENHRY; CDR2 reads SYGVKD. The CDR3 extends over 17 amino acids. V lost 7 bases to trimming and J lost 0 bases; unmatched junction nucleotides: 13. The CDR3 DNA reads TGTGCCATCACGGCCGGGGGAGGGACCCCTAGCACAGATACGCAGTATTTT. This translates into CAITAGGGTPSTDTQYF.

The V and J genes are TRBV6-5 and TRBJ2-2; D is perhaps TRBD2 (5 bases). Germline lookup yields CDR1 MNHEY and CDR2 SVGAGI. The V gene lost 2 bases and the J gene lost 3 bases, with 16 bases spanning the gap. The CDR3 has 17 residues. The CDR3 nucleotides read TGTGCCAGCAGTTACACCTATAGGACTGTGGACACCGGGGAGCTGTTTTTT. Translated, it gives CASSYTYRTVDTGELFF.

The chain links TRBV20-1 to TRBJ2-7; 8 nucleotides line up with TRBD1. V shed 6 bases and J 2 bases; nucleotides not matched to a gene: 9. Germline assignment: CDR1 DFQATT and CDR2 SNEGSKA (reference sequence). The CDR3 runs 14 residues. The CDR3 reads CSAPRTGSTYEQYF. DNA of the CDR3: TGCAGTGCCCCACGGACAGGGTCGACCTACGAGCAGTACTTC.

This chain connects TRBV5-1 to TRBJ1-4; no clear D. This CDR3 contains 14 residues. Trimming took off 0 bases at V and 6 bases at J, with 9 bases between the two ends. CDR1 is SGHRS, CDR2 YFSETQ, per germline. This CDR3 reads CASSLDSWDEKLFF. CDR3 coding DNA: TGCGCCAGCAGCTTGGACAGCTGGGATGAAAAACTGTTTTTT.

This clonotype was observed at least ten times. CDR3 protein: CSARRLLAGDQETQYF. CDR3 bases: TGCAGTGCTAGGCGCCTCCTAGCGGGGGACCAAGAGACCCAGTACTTC. This chain joins TRBV20-1 and TRBJ2-5; 10 bases line up with TRBD2. Germline CDR1 DFQATT, CDR2 SNEGSKA (reference sequence). V trimming: 3 bases; J trimming: 0 bases; junction bases outside the gene matches: 7. The CDR3 has 16 amino acids.

The chain links TRBV14 to TRBJ2-5; 9 bases are shared with TRBD1. CDR1 and CDR2 (germline): SGHDN, FVKESK. J gave up 4 bases and V 4 bases, and 1 base lay outside the gene matches. The CDR3 runs to 13 residues. This CDR3 is CASSRTGVETQYF. CDR3 bases: TGTGCCAGCAGCCGGACAGGGGTAGAGACCCAGTACTTC.

This clonotype was seen many times. The chain employs TRBV5-1 and TRBJ1-6; D uncertain. Germline V lookup: CDR1 SGHRS, CDR2 YFSETQ. Between the trimmed V and J ends, which lost 0 bases and 6 bases, there was a span of 10 bases. The CDR3 covers 15 residues. The CDR3 nucleotides are TGCGCCAGCAGCTTGGAGTTGGCGACTAATTCACCCCTCCACTTT. Translated: CASSLELATNSPLHF. The full variable domain, rest sourced from reference TRBV5-1 and TRBJ1-6, is KAGVTQTPRYLIKTRGQQVTLSCSPISGHRSVSWYQQTPGQGLQFLFEYFSETQRNKGNFPGRFSGRQFSNSRSEMNVSTLELGDSALYLCASSLELATNSPLHFGNGTRLTVT.

The sample holds many counts of this clonotype. The rearrangement joins TRBV28 to TRBJ1-4; D uncertain. With 2 bases removed from V and 0 bases from J, the gap between germline ends came to 10 bases. The CDR3 totals 16 residues. The germline V gene encodes CDR1 MDHEN and CDR2 SYDVKM. The CDR3 loop reads CASSLAAETTNEKLFF. The DNA of the CDR3 is TGTGCCAGCAGTTTAGCTGCGGAAACAACTAATGAAAAACTGTTTTTT.

This clonotype was counted ten times or more. The chain recombines TRBV10-3 with TRBJ2-7; 7 bases match TRBD1. Germline assignment: CDR1 ENHRY and CDR2 SYGVKD. The ends lost 6 bases at V and 0 bases at J; junction bases unmatched: 5. The CDR3 totals 14 residues. CDR3 DNA: TGTGCCATCAGCCAGACAGGGAGCTCCTACGAGCAGTACTTC. Translating it yields CAISQTGSSYEQYF.